In its sample, the clone carrying this T cell receptor beta chain was seen a few times. These data come from a study of identical twins. V lost 6 bases, J lost 6 bases, and 4 bases stayed unmatched. The CDR3 runs to 14 residues. Germline V gives CDR1 MNHNS, CDR2 SASEGT. TCRdb passed the 5' RACE reads through MiXCR, listing each CDR3 protein once. The table includes 450,000 to 600,000 distinct CDR3 sequences, approximately 20% detected once. The sample was also linked to a second study, of yellow fever vaccine responses in identical twins.

V gene TRBV6-1 combines with J gene TRBJ2-1; 11 bases agree with TRBD2. The sequencing input was CD4+ T cells sorted from blood. The TCR comes from a young woman in good health. The CDR3 spells CASRPSGRFNEQFF. The CDR3 nucleotides read TGTGCCAGCAGACCTAGCGGGAGGTTCAATGAGCAGTTCTTC.